This T cell receptor beta chain appears in the sequencing data of a study of blood T cell repertoires in COVID-19. Study summary: Acute and convalescent COVID-19 specimens originated in the United States, Italy and Spain. The cDNA or gDNA used as material had been derived from T cells, B-cell-depleted T cells, or PBMCs.

Germline trimming cut 5 bases from V and 2 bases from J; bases unmatched to any gene: 6. Germline CDR1 and CDR2: SGHTA and FQGNSA. The length of the CDR3 is 15 residues. Authors' data handling: Reference gene primer amplification in the assay estimated nucleated cell counts. The method was immunoSEQ multiplex PCR; TCRdb's version includes in-frame clones alone and lacks a portion of them. That table is the source of V, J and clone size, and D and trimming were worked out from the DNA. The sample records approximately 68,000 clones, roughly 83% being singletons. The sequence derives from a woman in her fifties or sixties with acute or convalescent COVID-19. J is TRBJ2-7 and V is TRBV7-2; 10 positions agree with TRBD2. Sequences were obtained from peripheral blood. The CDR3 reads CASSDTSGATYEQYF. In DNA form, the CDR3 reads TGTGCCAGCAGCGACACTAGCGGGGCTACCTACGAGCAGTACTTC.